These 29 T cell receptor beta chains share one sample of origin, sequenced in a study of blood T cell repertoires in COVID-19. Sequencing was performed with immunoSEQ multiplex PCR; in TCRdb, only in-frame clones are kept and a portion is missing. The sample has approximately 75,000 clones, more than 60% seen once. Specimen: peripheral blood. The origin of the receptors is a woman older than 75 with active or convalescent COVID-19.

The chain combines TRBV28 with TRBJ2-2, with D perhaps TRBD2 (5 bases). CDR3 length: 14 residues. CDR1 and CDR2 from the germline V gene are MDHEN and SYDVKM. V was shortened by 3 bases and J by 7 bases, with 12 bases between the two germline ends. The CDR3 DNA follows: TGTGCCAGCAGTTTCGGGGAGCGGAACGGGGAGCTGTTTTTT. It codes for CASSFGERNGELFF.

The V call is TRBV10-2, the J call TRBJ1-1; the match to TRBD1 covers 8 bases. The germline V gene has CDR1 WSHSY and CDR2 SAAADI. Losses at the gene ends were 5 bases for V and 3 bases for J; bases not matched to a gene: 17. The CDR3 extends over 18 amino acids. The CDR3 nucleotides are TGCGCCAGCAGTCTCGAAGGACAGGGAGGGGGAACGGACACTGAAGCTTTCTTT. This sequence encodes CASSLEGQGGGTDTEAFF.

The chain employs TRBV6-2 or TRBV6-3 and TRBJ1-1, with a tentative D call TRBD1 (6 bases). The CDR3 runs 14 residues. The germline V gene has CDR1 MNHEY and CDR2 SVGEGT. V was shortened by 0 bases and J by 2 bases, with 7 bases between the two germline ends. DNA of the CDR3: TGTGCCAGCAGTTACTCACAGGGTAACACTGAAGCTTTCTTT. Translated: CASSYSQGNTEAFF.

The chain couples TRBV2 to TRBJ1-3; 9 bases fit TRBD1. The CDR3 covers 14 residues. Unmatched junction bases numbered 2, after V lost 6 bases and J lost 2 bases. Germline V gives CDR1 SNHLY, CDR2 FYNNEI. Here the CDR3 reads CASRGTGPGNTIYF. The DNA for the CDR3 is TGTGCCAGCAGGGGGACAGGGCCTGGAAACACCATATATTTT.

This clone appeared a single time. This same CDR3 is encoded by further DNA sequences in the sample. The chain carries TRBV7-2 and TRBJ2-3; 9 bases map to TRBD2. The V gene end was trimmed by 1 base and the J gene end by 5 bases; junction bases not matched to a gene: 4. The CDR3 is made up of 15 amino acids. CDR1 is SGHTA and CDR2 is FQGNSA in the germline V gene. The CDR3 coding sequence is TGTGCCAGCAGCTTAGGCGGGGGGGCTGGAGATACGCAGTATTTT. This gives the protein CASSLGGGAGDTQYF.

The gene calls are TRBV15 and TRBJ1-5; D might be TRBD1 (6 bases). Trimming removed 0 bases at V and 3 bases at J, with 15 bases between. The CDR3 runs to 17 residues. Germline CDR1 and CDR2: LNHNV and YYDKDF (reference sequence). The CDR3 bases are TGTGCCACCAGCAGAGATACGGCAGGACAGTCCAATCAGCCCCAGCATTTT. This codes for CATSRDTAGQSNQPQHF.

This clone was detected only a few times. The chain uses TRBV29-1 and TRBJ1-1; 7 nucleotides match TRBD1. The J segment lost 11 bases and the V segment lost 4 bases, leaving 10 bases of the junction unmatched. The CDR3 spans 12 residues. Per the germline V gene, CDR1 is SQVTM and CDR2 is ANQGSEA. The CDR3 DNA follows: TGCAGCGTTGTCTCGACAGGGCACCAGGCTTTCTTT. Its translation: CSVVSTGHQAFF.

This chain joins TRBV10-3 and TRBJ2-7; tentatively, D is TRBD1 (5 bases). The CDR3 consists of 13 residues. V was pared by 6 bases and J by 2 bases, with 11 bases between. Germline CDR1 and CDR2: ENHRY and SYGVKD. This CDR3 is CAIRGEGAYEQYF. CDR3 nucleotides: TGTGCCATCAGAGGGGAAGGGGCCTACGAGCAGTACTTC.

This clone was picked up one time. The J gene is TRBJ2-3, the V gene TRBV12-3 or TRBV12-4; possibly TRBD2 for D (6 bases). This CDR3 comprises 13 residues. CDR3: CSSRTGGTDTQYF. CDR3 DNA: TGTTCCTCTAGGACGGGGGGCACAGATACGCAGTATTTT.

The V gene is TRBV5-6, the J gene TRBJ2-5; 7 bases are shared with TRBD2. Germline trimming cut 4 bases from V and 3 bases from J; bases unmatched to any gene: 9. The CDR3 has 15 amino acids. CDR1 SGHDT and CDR2 YYEEEE come from the germline V gene. This chain's CDR3 is CASSGTRDYEETQYF. CDR3 bases: TGTGCCAGCAGCGGAACCCGGGACTACGAAGAGACCCAGTACTTC. Full variable domain (remainder filled in from reference TRBV5-6 and TRBJ2-5): DAGVTQSPTHLIKTRGQQVTLRCSPKSGHDTVSWYQQALGQGPQFIFQYYEEEERQRGNFPDRFSGHQFPNYSSELNVNALLLGDSALYLCASSGTRDYEETQYFGPGTRLLVL.

The chain has TRBV7-9 and TRBJ1-1, with D perhaps matching TRBD1 (5 bases). Trimming removed 3 bases from V and 3 bases from J, with 11 bases in between. The CDR3 loop spans 14 amino acids. Looked up from germline, CDR1 is SEHNR and CDR2 is FQNEAQ (reference sequence). Here the CDR3 DNA reads TGTGCCAGCAGCTTTGTGGGACTACACACTGAAGCTTTCTTT. Protein sequence: CASSFVGLHTEAFF.

The gene calls are TRBV7-2 and TRBJ2-7, with D tentatively TRBD2 (6 bases). Deletions cut 6 bases from V and 2 bases from J, with 14 bases between. CDR3 length: 14 residues. CDR1 and CDR2 from the germline V gene are SGHTA and FQGNSA. CDR3 sequence reads: CASRPGTSTYEQYF. The CDR3 nucleotides are TGTGCCAGCAGGCCAGGGACTTCTACCTACGAGCAGTACTTC. Together with reference TRBV7-2 and TRBJ2-7, the CDR3 gives the full variable domain: GAGVSQSPSNKVTEKGKDVELRCDPISGHTALYWYRQSLGQGLEFLIYFQGNSAPDKSGLPSDRFSAERTGGSVSTLTIQRTQQEDSAVYLCASRPGTSTYEQYFGPGTRLTVT.

This clone was seen a few times. This sequence joins TRBV7-9 and TRBJ1-4; unclear D gene. Deletions cut 1 base from V and 7 bases from J, with 13 bases between. Germline V gene lookup returns CDR1 SEHNR and CDR2 FQNEAQ (reference sequence). This CDR3 comprises 15 residues. This chain's CDR3 is CASSLGSRGGEKLFF. DNA of the CDR3: TGTGCCAGCAGCTTAGGGAGCCGGGGAGGTGAAAAACTGTTTTTT.

The J gene is TRBJ2-7, the V gene TRBV29-1; 7 nucleotides match TRBD1. J lost 3 bases, V lost 2 bases, and 4 bases had no gene match. Germline V CDR1 and CDR2: SQVTM, ANQGSEA. The CDR3 contains 13 residues. CDR3: CSVEFRDSYEQYF. CDR3 in DNA: TGCAGCGTTGAATTCAGGGACAGCTACGAGCAGTACTTC.

This clone has only one observation. The chain carries TRBV4-3 and TRBJ1-5; D unclear. Germline V gives CDR1 LGHNA, CDR2 YSLEER. With 5 bases removed from V and 2 bases from J, the gap between germline ends came to 7 bases. This CDR3 has 13 residues. The DNA for the CDR3 is TGCGCCAGCAGCTTACTTGGCAATCAGCCCCAGCATTTT. Residues: CASSLLGNQPQHF.

This chain uses TRBV6-6 with TRBJ1-5; 7 nucleotides match TRBD1. The V and J ends lost 4 bases and 2 bases, in that order; junction bases with no gene match: 5. The CDR3 covers 15 residues. CDR1 and CDR2 (germline): MNHNY, SVGAGI (reference sequence). CDR3 in amino acids: CASSFTGEGNQPQHF. In DNA, the CDR3 is TGTGCCAGCAGTTTTACAGGGGAGGGCAATCAGCCCCAGCATTTT.

The chain recombines TRBV7-9 with TRBJ2-5; maybe TRBD2 (6 bases). The CDR3 has 15 residues. V was trimmed by 4 bases and J by 5 bases, leaving 17 bases between them. Per the germline V gene, CDR1 is SEHNR and CDR2 is FQNEAQ (reference sequence). The CDR3, as DNA: TGTGCCAGCAGCTCGGCCGGGGGAATGCGGGAGACCCAGTACTTC. It translates to CASSSAGGMRETQYF.

The gene calls are TRBV7-6 and TRBJ1-5; D unresolved. Trimming left V 2 bases short and J 3 bases short, with 11 bases between. The germline gives CDR1 SGHVS, CDR2 FNYEAQ. This CDR3 is 15 amino acids long. CDR3 in DNA: TGTGCCAGCAGCTTACAACCAGGCATCAATCAGCCCCAGCATTTT. This codes for CASSLQPGINQPQHF.

A single count supports this clone. The chain has TRBV27 and TRBJ1-6; 7 bases fit TRBD1. CDR3 size: 15 residues. V gave up 3 bases and J gave up 5 bases; unmatched junction bases: 4. Germline CDR1 MNHEY, CDR2 SMNVEV (reference sequence). Written as DNA, the CDR3 is TGTGCCAGCAGTTTCTCAGACAGGGATAATTCACCCCTCCACTTT. Amino acids: CASSFSDRDNSPLHF.

A word on this clone: The identical CDR3 is also encoded by other nucleotide sequences in the sample. The genes are TRBV11-2 and TRBJ2-7; TRBD1 matches at 9 bases. This CDR3 has 14 amino acids. The germline CDR1 and CDR2 sequences are SGHAT and FQNNGV. Germline trimming cut 3 bases from V and 4 bases from J; bases unmatched to any gene: 4. The CDR3, as DNA: TGTGCCAGCAGCTTCGGACAGGGGCTTTACGAGCAGTACTTC. This sequence encodes CASSFGQGLYEQYF.

V is TRBV7-2 and J is TRBJ1-2, with TRBD1 matching over 9 bases. The CDR3 runs 15 residues. V shed 5 bases, J shed 4 bases, and the junction held 8 bases outside the gene matches. Per the germline V gene, CDR1 is SGHTA and CDR2 is FQGNSA. CDR3 coding DNA: TGTGCCAGCAGCCTCAGTGTGACAGGGGGCTATGGCTACACCTTC. Residues: CASSLSVTGGYGYTF.

This chain links TRBV30 with TRBJ1-4, with TRBD1 identical over 8 bases. After removal of 7 bases from V and 7 bases from J, the junction contained 8 bases not matched to a gene. The CDR3 has 13 residues. Per germline, CDR1 GTSNPN and CDR2 SVGIG (reference sequence). CDR3: CALGRQGFEKLFF. CDR3 DNA sequence: TGTGCCTTGGGTAGACAGGGGTTTGAAAAACTGTTTTTT.

This sequence joins TRBV5-6 and TRBJ1-1; no clear D gene. Germline-derived CDR1 and CDR2 are SGHDT and YYEEEE. The CDR3 spans 11 residues. Trimming took off 3 bases at V and 8 bases at J, with 8 bases between the two ends. The CDR3 spells CASSSFEEAFF. The CDR3 region has the DNA TGTGCCAGCAGCTCCTTTGAGGAAGCTTTCTTT.

V usage is TRBV7-6 and J usage is TRBJ2-7, with TRBD1 as a possible D gene (6 bases). The CDR3 consists of 13 residues. V lost 7 bases and J lost 5, with 15 bases in between. Germline V gives CDR1 SGHVS, CDR2 FNYEAQ. In DNA form, the CDR3 reads TGTGCCAGCACCCGGCAGGGGAGTGACGAGCAGTACTTC. As protein: CASTRQGSDEQYF.

The CDR3 DNA reads TGTGCCAGCAGTTTCTTGGGACAGCTTGCAACTAATGAAAAACTGTTTTTT. Translation gives CASSFLGQLATNEKLFF. J is TRBJ1-4 and V is TRBV28; 7 positions match TRBD1. The CDR3 is made up of 17 amino acids. Germline V gene lookup returns CDR1 MDHEN and CDR2 SYDVKM. Unmatched junction bases numbered 7, after V lost 3 bases and J lost 0 bases.

This clone showed up just once. DNA for the CDR3: TGTGCCAGCAGCGTAGGAGGGAACTATGGCTACACCTTC. Its translation: CASSVGGNYGYTF. The chain employs TRBV9 and TRBJ1-2; D gene ambiguous. Looked up from germline, CDR1 is SGDLS and CDR2 is YYNGEE. The CDR3 covers 13 residues. V dropped 0 bases and J dropped 2 bases, with 5 bases sitting between them.

This clone was counted a few times. The chain combines TRBV2 with TRBJ1-2; maybe TRBD1 (6 bases). Looked up from germline, CDR1 is SNHLY and CDR2 is FYNNEI. The CDR3 is made up of 12 amino acids. Trimming took 6 bases from V and 2 from J, leaving 7 bases between them. The CDR3 here is CASRGANYGYTF. Written as DNA, the CDR3 is TGTGCCAGCAGGGGGGCGAACTATGGCTACACCTTC. The full variable domain, in which reference TRBV2 and TRBJ1-2 provide the parts outside the CDR3, is EPEVTQTPSHQVTQMGQEVILRCVPISNHLYFYWYRQILGQKVEFLVSFYNNEISEKSEIFDDQFSVERPDGSNFTLKIRSTKLEDSAMYFCASRGANYGYTFGSGTRLTVV.

This clone was observed once. This chain links TRBV27 with TRBJ2-5, with 9 bases fitting TRBD1. The germline V gene has CDR1 MNHEY and CDR2 SMNVEV (reference sequence). This CDR3 contains 15 residues. Trimming at V came to 6 bases and at J to 2 bases, leaving 7 bases not matched to a gene. Here the CDR3 reads CASSPWTGEQETQYF. The CDR3 DNA reads TGTGCCAGCAGCCCCTGGACAGGGGAACAAGAGACCCAGTACTTC.

The gene calls are TRBV5-6 and TRBJ2-1; D gene unclear. V lost 4 bases and J 6 bases, leaving 8 bases between the germline ends. This CDR3 spans 12 amino acids. From germline, CDR1 is SGHDT and CDR2 YYEEEE. CDR3 residues: CASSAWSNEQFF. The CDR3 DNA follows: TGTGCCAGCAGCGCATGGAGCAATGAGCAGTTCTTC.